This T cell receptor beta chain was observed in a study of spatial heterogeneity in lung cancer. In the study overall: Detection of beta-chain sequences consistently exceeded that of alpha-chain sequences.

CDR3 length: 15 amino acids. The germline V gene has CDR1 MNHEY and CDR2 SVGAGI. V was clipped by 0 bases and J by 4 bases, with 12 bases between them. This clonotype was counted many times. Individually, TCR cDNA molecules were each labelled with a unique molecular identifier. TCRdb re-called the 5' RACE reads with MiXCR, one entry per CDR3 protein. The sample records some 3,300 distinct CDR3 sequences, more than 8% being singletons. Time point denoted: sample taken at primary tumor resection. There were 65 or so donors, all of them untreated patients with early-stage non-small cell lung cancer. Whole RNA from tumor, nontumor lung or frozen PBMC was sequenced unsorted.

The sequence was collected from a male donor with early-stage non-small cell lung cancer. The V gene is TRBV6-5, the J gene TRBJ2-5; perhaps D is TRBD1 or TRBD2 (5 bases each). Material: normal lung tissue next to the tumor, obtained at surgery. This CDR3 is CASSYSIMGPETQYF. The CDR3 coding sequence is TGTGCCAGCAGTTACTCGATTATGGGACCAGAGACCCAGTACTTC.